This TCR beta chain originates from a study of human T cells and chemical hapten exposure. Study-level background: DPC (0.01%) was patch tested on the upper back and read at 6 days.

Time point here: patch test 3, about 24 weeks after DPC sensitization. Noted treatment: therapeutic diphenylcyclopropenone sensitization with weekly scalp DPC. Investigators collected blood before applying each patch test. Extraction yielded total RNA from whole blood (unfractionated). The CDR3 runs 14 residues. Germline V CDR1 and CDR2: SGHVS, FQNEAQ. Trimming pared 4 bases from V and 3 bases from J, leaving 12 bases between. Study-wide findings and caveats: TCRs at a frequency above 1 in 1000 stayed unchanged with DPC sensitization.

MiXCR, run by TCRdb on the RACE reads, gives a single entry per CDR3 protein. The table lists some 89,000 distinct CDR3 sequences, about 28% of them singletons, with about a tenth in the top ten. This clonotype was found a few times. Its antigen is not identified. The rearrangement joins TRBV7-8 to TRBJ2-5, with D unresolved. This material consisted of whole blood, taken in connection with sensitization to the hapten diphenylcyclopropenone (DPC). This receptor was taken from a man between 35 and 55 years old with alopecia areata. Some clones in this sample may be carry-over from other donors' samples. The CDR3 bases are TGTGCCAGCAGCTCCACCGGGCCCAAAGAGACCCAGTACTTC. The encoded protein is CASSSTGPKETQYF.